The next 13 T cell receptor beta chains were all read from a single sample in a study of vaccination effects on CD4 cells after COVID-19. Measured with immunoSEQ multiplex PCR; TCRdb has only the in-frame clones, and not every one. The data hold 35,000 to 50,000 clones, with around 68% observed a single time. These receptors' targets are unknown. Using viral peptide pools, the ViraFEST assay grew out antigen-specific CD4+ T cells prior to sequencing. Isolation of CD4+ T cells took place after nine to ten days of culture. Vaccine recipients lacked prior SARS-CoV-2 infection and had negative nucleocapsid antibodies. Sequencing was performed on CD4+ T cells from PBMCs cultured with HCoV-OC43 spike peptides, taken before COVID-19 vaccination. Subset: HCoV-OC43 spike overlapping peptide pool stimulation. All receptors derive from a human donor who received a COVID-19 vaccine.

This clone was seen only a few times. The CDR3 DNA is TGTGCCTGGAGTGTAACAGATACGCAGTATTTT. Translated, it gives CAWSVTDTQYF. The rearrangement uses TRBV30 and TRBJ2-3; D gene ambiguous. The CDR3 length is 11 residues. Germline CDR1 and CDR2: GTSNPN and SVGIG (reference sequence). Trimming removed 0 bases from V and 3 bases from J, with 1 base in between.

The rearrangement links TRBV5-1 to TRBJ2-6, with D maybe TRBD2 (5 bases). Germline V CDR1 and CDR2: SGHRS, YFSETQ. CDR3 length: 16 residues. The ends were cut back, 4 bases at V and 3 bases at J, with 14 bases in the middle. For the CDR3, the DNA is TGCGCCAGCAGCACCCAACCGGGGAGTGGGGCCAACGTCCTGACTTTC. Translating gives CASSTQPGSGANVLTF.

The J gene is TRBJ2-3, the V gene TRBV27; TRBD1 or TRBD2 may be the D gene (5 bases each). CDR3 length equals 14 residues. V lost 6 bases, J lost 3 bases, and 13 bases lay in between. CDR1 and CDR2 (germline): MNHEY, SMNVEV (reference sequence). The chain's CDR3 is CASSRERVTDTQYF. The CDR3, as DNA: TGTGCCAGCAGCAGGGAGAGAGTGACAGATACGCAGTATTTT.

This clone has just a few counts. The chain links TRBV7-9 to TRBJ1-5, with 8 bases aligning to TRBD1. This CDR3 is built from 17 residues. The junction had 7 bases not matched to a gene; V was cut back by 0 bases and J by 3 bases. Looked up from germline, CDR1 is SEHNR and CDR2 is FQNEAQ (reference sequence). CDR3 amino acids: CASSLAGRTGINQPQHF. The CDR3 DNA follows: TGTGCCAGCAGCTTAGCTGGGAGGACAGGGATCAATCAGCCCCAGCATTTT.

The gene calls are TRBV6-1 and TRBJ2-7; D gene unclear. The V and J ends lost 2 bases and 4 bases respectively, with 12 bases between them. The germline CDR1 and CDR2 sequences are MNHNS and SASEGT. This CDR3 has 14 amino acids. CDR3 amino acids: CASSESDRRYEQYF. DNA for the CDR3: TGTGCCAGCAGTGAATCGGACCGAAGGTACGAGCAGTACTTC.

The J gene is TRBJ1-5, the V gene TRBV29-1; 9 nucleotides align to TRBD1. V gave up 5 bases and J gave up 4 bases; unmatched junction bases: 3. Germline V CDR1 and CDR2: SQVTM, ANQGSEA. This CDR3 contains 13 residues. CDR3 sequence: CSVKGTGNQPQHF. The DNA of the CDR3 is TGCAGCGTTAAAGGGACAGGGAATCAGCCCCAGCATTTT.

V is TRBV9 and J is TRBJ1-1; TRBD1 agrees at 7 bases. The CDR3 has 15 residues. The V segment lost 4 bases and the J segment 0 bases; nucleotides outside the gene matches: 6. CDR1 and CDR2 (germline): SGDLS, YYNGEE. In DNA form, the CDR3 reads TGTGCCAGCAGCTTAGAGGGACAGATGAACACTGAAGCTTTCTTT. It encodes CASSLEGQMNTEAFF.

The chain employs TRBV2 and TRBJ1-2; D is ambiguous. Trimming pared 3 bases from V and 6 bases from J, leaving 14 bases between. The CDR3 sequence is 14 residues long. CDR1 is SNHLY and CDR2 is FYNNEI in the germline V gene. This CDR3 is CASSEVAMINGYTF. CDR3 bases: TGTGCCAGCAGTGAGGTAGCCATGATAAATGGCTACACCTTC. The full variable domain, its missing parts supplied by reference TRBV2 and TRBJ1-2, is EPEVTQTPSHQVTQMGQEVILRCVPISNHLYFYWYRQILGQKVEFLVSFYNNEISEKSEIFDDQFSVERPDGSNFTLKIRSTKLEDSAMYFCASSEVAMINGYTFGSGTRLTVV.

This clone is a singleton in its sample. This chain links TRBV5-1 with TRBJ1-1, with a weak D call TRBD1 (6 bases). The ends were cut back, 0 bases at V and 5 bases at J, with 17 bases in the middle. Germline values: CDR1 SGHRS, CDR2 YFSETQ. CDR3 size: 16 residues. The CDR3 coding sequence is TGCGCCAGCAGCTTGGAAGTAGGGGGTGCGGGGACTGAAGCTTTCTTT. This encodes CASSLEVGGAGTEAFF.

The chain is built from TRBV4-1 and TRBJ1-6, with a possible D match to TRBD1 (6 bases). The germline CDR1 and CDR2 sequences are MGHRA and YSYEKL. V shed 1 base and J shed 7 bases, with 20 bases lying between them. The length of the CDR3 is 18 residues. The CDR3 DNA sequence: TGCGCCAGCAGCCAAGGAGTACGGCACGAGGGGGGAAATTCACCCCTCCACTTT. It specifies CASSQGVRHEGGNSPLHF.

V is TRBV2 and J is TRBJ1-1, with TRBD1 as a possible D gene (6 bases). Per the germline V gene, CDR1 is SNHLY and CDR2 is FYNNEI. The CDR3 has 13 amino acids. V lost 5 bases to trimming and J lost 3 bases, with 10 bases between them. CDR3 amino acids: CASSTRTDTEAFF. DNA for the CDR3: TGTGCCAGCAGTACAAGGACAGACACTGAAGCTTTCTTT.

The chain links TRBV7-2 to TRBJ1-2; TRBD1 is a possible D gene (6 bases). The CDR3 consists of 16 residues. V dropped 1 base and J dropped 1 base, with 13 bases sitting between them. Germline lookup yields CDR1 SGHTA and CDR2 FQGNSA. CDR3 coding DNA: TGTGCCAGCAGCTTAGGGTACGGGGGCGGTAACTATGGCTACACCTTC. Protein sequence: CASSLGYGGGNYGYTF.

The rearrangement uses TRBV24-1 and TRBJ2-2; a possible D gene is TRBD1 (5 bases). Trimming took 3 bases from V and 4 from J, leaving 17 bases between them. Germline V CDR1 and CDR2: KGHDR, SFDVKD. The CDR3 covers 17 residues. In DNA form, the CDR3 reads TGTGCCACCAGTGATCCACACAGGCCCGGGTCCACCGGGGAGCTGTTTTTT. Its protein is CATSDPHRPGSTGELFF.